A selection of T cell receptor beta chains follows, all from one sample in a study of shared clonotypes between healthy human individuals. The repertoire was sequenced with immunoSEQ multiplex PCR; TCRdb's copy has only in-frame clones and lacks some. The data hold 600,000 to 750,000 clones, with about two thirds observed a single time. Input material: memory CD4+ T cells sorted from blood. The receptors here all came from a woman aged 30 to 39 in good health. Each CDR3 is given with its conserved first and last residue. Each record gives: V gene, J gene, clone size, D gene, CDR3 protein, CDR3 DNA. The D gene is left open where the match is weak. Clone size is not always given. Where it is, it says once, few, many or a class for expanded clones.

TRBV11-2	TRBJ2-2	NA	TRBD1	CASSQNRQGAGGELFF	TGTGCCAGCAGCCAAAATCGACAGGGGGCTGGCGGGGAGCTGTTTTTT
TRBV5-1	TRBJ2-3	NA	TRBD2	CASSGRASGPTDTQYF	TGCGCCAGCAGCGGGAGGGCTAGCGGACCCACAGATACGCAGTATTTT
TRBV6-1	TRBJ1-1	NA	NA	CASSEGPRDTEAFF	TGTGCCAGCAGTGAAGGGCCGAGGGACACTGAAGCTTTCTTT
TRBV28	TRBJ2-7	NA	NA	CASRGRVYEQYF	TGTGCCAGCAGGGGACGAGTCTACGAGCAGTACTTC
TRBV27	TRBJ1-1	NA	NA	CASSLRPGVMNTEAFF	TGTGCCAGCAGTTTGAGACCAGGGGTGATGAACACTGAAGCTTTCTTT
TRBV4-1	TRBJ2-1	NA	NA	CASSRGRADYNEQFF	TGCGCCAGCAGCAGAGGGCGGGCGGACTACAATGAGCAGTTCTTC
TRBV30	TRBJ1-5	many	NA	CAWSWGGIYSNQPQHF	TGTGCCTGGAGTTGGGGCGGAATATATAGCAATCAGCCCCAGCATTTT
TRBV5-1	TRBJ1-4	many	NA	CASSLEGTEKLFF	TGCGCCAGCAGCTTGGAGGGGACGGAAAAACTGTTTTTT
TRBV6-5	TRBJ2-7	NA	NA	CASSLRQAKYEQYF	TGTGCCAGCAGTTTAAGACAGGCGAAATACGAGCAGTACTTC
TRBV27	TRBJ1-4	once	NA	CASGPSLRANEKLFF	TGTGCCAGCGGACCCTCCTTGAGGGCTAATGAAAAACTGTTTTTT
TRBV15	TRBJ1-5	few	NA	CATSRDTRGRSNQPQHF	TGTGCCACCAGCAGAGATACCCGGGGGCGAAGCAATCAGCCCCAGCATTTT
TRBV20-1	TRBJ2-7	NA	NA	CSAWAYEQYF	TGCAGTGCTTGGGCCTACGAGCAGTACTTC
TRBV6-1	TRBJ2-7	NA	NA	CASETKLYYEQYF	TGTGCCAGCGAGACCAAACTATATTACGAGCAGTACTTC
TRBV28	TRBJ2-7	NA	NA	CASSVPHEQYF	TGTGCCAGCAGTGTTCCCCACGAGCAGTACTTC
TRBV4-1	TRBJ1-1	NA	NA	CASSQDEPGYTEAFF	TGCGCCAGCAGCCAAGATGAACCGGGGTACACTGAAGCTTTCTTT
TRBV19	TRBJ2-5	once	NA	CASSIIRGGGTASQETQYF	TGTGCCAGTAGTATCATTCGTGGAGGGGGTACAGCGTCGCAAGAGACCCAGTACTTC
TRBV7-2	TRBJ2-7	NA	NA	CASSYTGTYEGEQYF	TGTGCCAGCAGTTATACCGGGACGTACGAAGGGGAGCAGTACTTC
TRBV6-1	TRBJ1-4	many	NA	CASSGQQLNEKLFF	TGTGCCAGCAGCGGACAGCAACTTAATGAAAAACTGTTTTTT
TRBV19	TRBJ1-1	NA	NA	CASSMGPWTGEAFF	TGTGCCAGTAGTATGGGACCTTGGACGGGGGAAGCTTTCTTT
TRBV15	TRBJ2-2	NA	NA	CATSTQRAAGELFF	TGTGCCACCAGCACCCAGAGGGCGGCCGGGGAGCTGTTTTTT
TRBV15	TRBJ2-3	NA	TRBD2	CATSRRTSGTGDTQYF	TGTGCCACCAGCAGAAGGACTAGCGGGACAGGAGATACGCAGTATTTT
TRBV6-1	TRBJ2-5	NA	TRBD2	CASSEGRTSGFQETQYF	TGTGCCAGCAGTGAAGGTCGGACTAGCGGCTTCCAAGAGACCCAGTACTTC
TRBV7-3	TRBJ2-1	NA	TRBD2	CASSLTAGSSYNEQFF	TGTGCCAGCAGCTTAACAGCGGGAAGCTCCTACAATGAGCAGTTCTTC
TRBV9	TRBJ2-7	NA	TRBD2	CASSKGLAGIGEQYF	TGTGCCAGCAGCAAAGGACTAGCGGGAATCGGCGAGCAGTACTTC
TRBV7-2	TRBJ2-7	NA	TRBD2	CASRSEAGAYEQYF	TGTGCCAGCAGATCCGAAGCGGGGGCCTACGAGCAGTACTTC
TRBV11-2	TRBJ2-7	NA	TRBD2	CASSGLSGGFEQYF	TGTGCCAGCAGCGGACTCTCGGGGGGGTTCGAGCAGTACTTC
TRBV11-2	TRBJ2-7	NA	TRBD1	CASSTQGAVYEQYF	TGTGCCAGCAGCACCCAGGGGGCGGTCTACGAGCAGTACTTC
TRBV29-1	TRBJ1-1	NA	TRBD1	CSLRNTGGPNTEAFF	TGCAGCCTCCGGAATACAGGGGGCCCGAACACTGAAGCTTTCTTT
TRBV2	TRBJ1-1	few	NA	CASRAQGNTEAFF	TGTGCCAGCAGAGCACAGGGGAACACTGAAGCTTTCTTT
TRBV10-2	TRBJ1-1	few	TRBD1	CASNRGTAGNTEAFF	TGCGCCAGCAACAGGGGGACCGCAGGCAACACTGAAGCTTTCTTT
TRBV20-1	TRBJ1-1	NA	NA	CSAKGLEAFF	TGCAGTGCTAAGGGCCTTGAAGCTTTCTTT